This TCR beta chain was found in a study of shared clonotypes between healthy human individuals. Study-level background: Sampling drew on donors who were a couple of women and three men aged 18 to 49. Study-level results: In general, naive subsets displayed greater estimated richness than memory subsets did. Sampling used blood alone; tissue repertoires probably differ.

The table came from immunoSEQ multiplex PCR; TCRdb's copy has only in-frame clones and leaves some out. The sample includes over 800,000 clones, about 92% of them seen just once. This clone showed up just a few times. Its matching antigen is unknown. Different DNA sequences within this sample yield the same CDR3. Naive-designated CD8 cells lacked CD45RO, were positively enriched for CCR7, and omitted terminally differentiated effector memory CD45RA+ cells. Donors were healthy HIV-negative adults without recently reported acute infections or vaccinations. CDR1 LNHDA and CDR2 SQIVND come from the germline V gene (reference sequence). J lost 0 bases, V lost 5 bases, and 2 bases had no gene match. This CDR3 region has 15 residues.

The receptor's source is a man aged 25-45 years in good health. Source material: naive CD8+ T cells sorted from blood. This sequence joins TRBV19 and TRBJ2-1, with 9 positions matching TRBD2. In DNA, the CDR3 is TGTGCCAGTAGTCATAGCGGGAGCTCCTACAATGAGCAGTTCTTC. Translating gives CASSHSGSSYNEQFF. The full variable domain, its missing parts supplied by reference TRBV19 and TRBJ2-1, is DGGITQSPKYLFRKEGQNVTLSCEQNLNHDAMYWYRQDPGQGLRLIYYSQIVNDFQKGDIAEGYSVSREKKESFPLTVTSAQKNPTAFYLCASSHSGSSYNEQFFGPGTRLTVL.